Shown below are 16 T cell receptor beta chains from a single sample sequenced in a study of chemoradiotherapy in HPV16-positive cancers. Measured with immunoSEQ multiplex PCR; TCRdb has only the in-frame clones, and not every one. The sample yields around 1,000 clones, about 90% seen once. The source was tumor tissue, collected from a patient who underwent chemoradiotherapy. Every receptor here comes from a human donor with HPV-associated anogenital cancer.

V gene TRBV6-6 combines with J gene TRBJ1-5; D uncertain. V gave up 2 bases and J gave up 6 bases, with 17 bases separating them. In germline, CDR1 is MNHNY, CDR2 SVGAGI (reference sequence). The CDR3 contains 16 residues. Here the CDR3 reads CASSYKRPASGQPQHF. As DNA, the CDR3 is TGTGCCAGCAGTTACAAGAGGCCCGCCAGCGGTCAGCCCCAGCATTTT.

V and J are TRBV7-2 and TRBJ2-3; 12 bases agree with TRBD2. The CDR3 runs 16 residues. Germline CDR1 is SGHTA and CDR2 is FQGNSA. V gave up 5 bases and J gave up 6 bases; unmatched junction bases: 9. CDR3 sequence: CASSSRLAGVGDTQYF. For the CDR3, the DNA is TGTGCCAGCAGCAGTCGACTAGCGGGAGTTGGGGATACGCAGTATTTT.

This chain links TRBV4-1 with TRBJ1-4; TRBD1 is a possible D gene (5 bases). V was trimmed by 8 bases and J by 6 bases, leaving 19 bases between them. There are 15 residues in the CDR3. Germline CDR1 reads MGHRA; CDR2 reads YSYEKL. CDR3 nucleotide sequence: TGCGCCAGCTCGGGGCGTGTTAGCTGGGATGAAAAACTGTTTTTT. Translation gives CASSGRVSWDEKLFF.

The chain couples TRBV19 to TRBJ1-5, with D possibly being TRBD1 (5 bases). CDR1 and CDR2 (germline): LNHDA, SQIVND (reference sequence). The CDR3 is 15 amino acids. The V gene lost 2 bases and the J gene lost 5 bases, with 13 bases spanning the gap. CDR3 bases: TGTGCCAGTAGTATACTGGCTCGGGGCGATCAGCCCCAGCATTTT. As protein: CASSILARGDQPQHF.

This chain connects TRBV30 to TRBJ2-3; tentatively, D is TRBD2 (7 bases). Trimming cost V 5 bases and J 3 bases, with 15 bases left between them. This CDR3 is 14 amino acids long. Germline V gene lookup returns CDR1 GTSNPN and CDR2 SVGIG (reference sequence). This chain's CDR3 is CAWGWGGLTDTQYF. CDR3 DNA sequence: TGTGCCTGGGGCTGGGGGGGCCTAACAGATACGCAGTATTTT.

The genes are TRBV6-5 and TRBJ2-7; D uncertain. The germline V and J ends were trimmed by 4 bases and 5 bases, with 12 bases remaining between them. Germline CDR1 and CDR2: MNHEY and SVGAGI. This CDR3 region has 13 residues. The CDR3 sequence is CASSSGVRHEQYF. CDR3 DNA sequence: TGTGCCAGCAGTTCCGGAGTTCGCCACGAGCAGTACTTC.

The V call is TRBV6-4, the J call TRBJ2-5, with D possibly matching TRBD2 (6 bases). The CDR3 extends over 14 amino acids. Germline lookup yields CDR1 MRHNA and CDR2 SNTAGT. V was clipped by 6 bases and J by 2 bases, with 13 bases between them. The CDR3 DNA sequence: TGTGCCAGCAGCCCGACCGGGGGACAAGAGACCCAGTACTTC. It codes for CASSPTGGQETQYF.

The V and J genes are TRBV7-9 and TRBJ2-4; D is unresolved. This CDR3 spans 15 amino acids. V lost 1 base, J lost 0 bases, and 7 bases lay in between. Germline loops: CDR1 SEHNR, CDR2 FQNEAQ (reference sequence). CDR3 sequence (DNA): TGTGCCAGCAGCTTAGGAACTTTAGCCAAAAACATTCAGTACTTC. Translation gives CASSLGTLAKNIQYF.

The chain employs TRBV7-9 and TRBJ1-1; 8 bases fit TRBD1. Trimming removed 5 bases from V and 5 bases from J; junction bases left unmatched: 10. There are 15 residues in the CDR3. The germline V gene encodes CDR1 SEHNR and CDR2 FQNEAQ (reference sequence). The CDR3 sequence is CASSATGVRLTEAFF. The CDR3 DNA is TGTGCCAGCAGCGCGACAGGGGTACGATTGACTGAAGCTTTCTTT.

The gene calls are TRBV6-1 and TRBJ2-2; D is undetermined. V gave up 2 bases and J gave up 5 bases, with 9 bases separating them. Germline V gives CDR1 MNHNS, CDR2 SASEGT. This CDR3 is 14 amino acids long. CDR3: CASSENWLTGELFF. CDR3 in DNA: TGTGCCAGCAGTGAAAATTGGTTGACCGGGGAGCTGTTTTTT.

The V gene is TRBV12-5, the J gene TRBJ2-3; D is uncertain. V lost 6 bases, J lost 5 bases, and 21 bases lay in between. The CDR3 runs to 16 residues. Germline loops: CDR1 LGHNT, CDR2 FRNRAP. The CDR3 bases are TGTGCTAGTGGCAGAACAACGGGCGCCTTAGGAGATACGCAGTATTTT. It yields the protein CASGRTTGALGDTQYF.

This clone appeared a single time. The chain recombines TRBV30 with TRBJ1-2; D gene ambiguous. From germline, CDR1 is GTSNPN and CDR2 SVGIG (reference sequence). V was trimmed by 0 bases and J by 3 bases, leaving 11 bases between them. The CDR3 contains 14 residues. Written as DNA, the CDR3 is TGTGCCTGGAGTGTCGGCAGGCGTGACTATGGCTACACCTTC. This translates into CAWSVGRRDYGYTF.

This chain connects TRBV28 to TRBJ2-3, with a weak D call TRBD2 (6 bases). The CDR3 length is 12 residues. The germline V gene has CDR1 MDHEN and CDR2 SYDVKM. Trimming pared 6 bases from V and 5 bases from J, leaving 9 bases between. CDR3 loop: CASRGGEDTQYF. DNA for the CDR3: TGTGCCAGCAGGGGCGGGGAAGATACGCAGTATTTT. The whole variable domain, remainder taken from reference TRBV28 and TRBJ2-3, is DVKVTQSSRYLVKRTGEKVFLECVQDMDHENMFWYRQDPGLGLRLIYFSYDVKMKEKGDIPEGYSVSREKKERFSLILESASTNQTSMYLCASRGGEDTQYFGPGTRLTVL.

This chain joins TRBV7-9 and TRBJ1-1; weak D call: TRBD1 (5 bases). The V end lost 7 bases, the J end lost 7 bases, and 22 bases lay between the germline ends. The CDR3 is 15 amino acids. Germline-derived CDR1 and CDR2 are SEHNR and FQNEAQ (reference sequence). CDR3 residues: CASTEDRAGRVEAFF. CDR3 coding DNA: TGTGCCAGCACCGAAGATCGGGCAGGGAGGGTTGAAGCTTTCTTT.

This chain joins TRBV7-8 and TRBJ1-5; the D gene is possibly TRBD1 (5 bases). V was pared by 0 bases and J by 1 base, with 13 bases between. The CDR3 loop spans 17 amino acids. CDR1 SGHVS and CDR2 FQNEAQ come from the germline V gene. CDR3 residues: CASSLARGQPSNQPQHF. DNA of the CDR3: TGTGCCAGCAGCTTAGCGCGGGGCCAGCCCAGCAATCAGCCCCAGCATTTT.

In this sample, this clone turned up once. The J gene is TRBJ1-4, the V gene TRBV4-1; 8 bases agree with TRBD1. CDR3 length: 14 residues. Trimming removed 5 bases from V and 8 bases from J; junction bases left unmatched: 7. The germline V gene encodes CDR1 MGHRA and CDR2 YSYEKL. This CDR3 reads CASSSRTGSEKLFF. In nucleotides, the CDR3 is TGCGCCAGCAGCTCACGGACAGGGAGCGAAAAACTGTTTTTT.